The clone carrying this T cell receptor beta chain has only a few counts. V was clipped by 3 bases and J by 0 bases, with 8 bases between them. The CDR3 sequence is 14 residues long. The V gene's germline CDR1 is LNHDA and CDR2 SQIVND (reference sequence). Profiling relied on immunoSEQ multiplex PCR, and the TCRdb table lists in-frame clones only, not all of them. The sample carries 120,000 to 150,000 clones, around 80% recorded once. These data belong to a study of blood T cell repertoires in COVID-19. Source material: peripheral blood. This chain links TRBV19 with TRBJ2-5, with a tentative D call TRBD1 (6 bases). This receptor was taken from a man older than 75 with acute or convalescent COVID-19. The CDR3 DNA is TGTGCCAGTAGTATTCAGGGGCACCAAGAGACCCAGTACTTC. It translates to CASSIQGHQETQYF.